These 23 T cell receptor beta chains originate from one sample sequenced in a study of glioma-infiltrating T cells after dendritic cell vaccination. Method: immunoSEQ multiplex PCR; TCRdb's copy keeps in-frame clones and lacks some. The table shows 40,000 to 60,000 clones, with 85% occurring only once. The sample was blood, taken before dendritic cell vaccination. The receptors stem from a human donor with glioblastoma.

The genes are TRBV11-2 and TRBJ1-6; D is possibly TRBD1 (5 bases). Trimming cost V 4 bases and J 7 bases, with 11 bases left between them. This CDR3 has 14 amino acids. The germline V gene has CDR1 SGHAT and CDR2 FQNNGV. The CDR3: CASSSRQNNSPLHF. Written as DNA, the CDR3 is TGTGCCAGCAGCTCACGACAGAACAATTCACCCCTCCACTTT.

This clone was recorded a few times. V and J are TRBV5-4 and TRBJ2-1; no clear D. The CDR3 has 13 residues. Trimming removed 0 bases from V and 9 bases from J, with 10 bases in between. Germline lookup yields CDR1 SGHNT and CDR2 YYREEE (reference sequence). The CDR3 sequence is CASSLDLYSEQFF. For the CDR3, the DNA is TGTGCCAGCAGCTTGGATCTTTATAGTGAGCAGTTCTTC.

This clone has a handful of counts. V gene TRBV6-1 combines with J gene TRBJ1-1, with 9 bases that match TRBD1. Germline V CDR1 and CDR2: MNHNS, SASEGT. After removal of 5 bases from V and 5 bases from J, the junction contained 9 bases not matched to a gene. This CDR3 has 15 residues. The CDR3 protein is CASSLQGTGSTEAFF. The CDR3 DNA reads TGTGCCAGCAGTCTACAGGGGACAGGGAGTACTGAAGCTTTCTTT.

The CDR3 loop reads CASSARQNTEAFF. CDR3 nucleotides: TGTGCCAGCAGCGCACGACAGAACACTGAAGCTTTCTTT. The V gene is TRBV7-9, the J gene TRBJ1-1; D ambiguous. Looked up from germline, CDR1 is SEHNR and CDR2 is FQNEAQ (reference sequence). The CDR3 consists of 13 residues. V shed 5 bases and J shed 1 base, with 8 bases lying between them.

The V gene is TRBV19, the J gene TRBJ1-1, with 7 bases lining up with TRBD1. CDR1 is LNHDA and CDR2 is SQIVND in the germline V gene (reference sequence). The CDR3 has 15 residues. The trim removed 11 bases at V and 0 bases at J, leaving 12 bases unmatched. The CDR3 sequence is CARVVGQFMNTEAFF. The DNA of the CDR3 is TGTGCCCGAGTGGTGGGACAGTTTATGAACACTGAAGCTTTCTTT.

This clone was found a few times. V usage is TRBV6-5 and J usage is TRBJ1-1, with D possibly being TRBD1 (6 bases). Germline assignment: CDR1 MNHEY and CDR2 SVGAGI. The ends were cut back, 4 bases at V and 0 bases at J, with 9 bases in the middle. The CDR3 loop spans 14 amino acids. For the CDR3, the DNA is TGTGCCAGCAGTTTTACAGGGCTGAACACTGAAGCTTTCTTT. Protein sequence: CASSFTGLNTEAFF.

The chain is built from TRBV27 and TRBJ1-3; D may be TRBD1 (5 bases). The ends were cut back, 4 bases at V and 1 base at J, with 8 bases in the middle. The V gene's germline CDR1 is MNHEY and CDR2 SMNVEV (reference sequence). CDR3 length equals 14 residues. The CDR3: CASSSPGSGNTIYF. DNA of the CDR3: TGTGCCAGCAGTTCTCCAGGGTCTGGAAACACCATATATTTT.

In its sample, this clone was seen once. The chain employs TRBV19 and TRBJ1-2; 12 bases agree with TRBD1. This CDR3 is 17 amino acids long. Germline V CDR1 and CDR2: LNHDA, SQIVND (reference sequence). Germline trimming cut 5 bases from V and 5 bases from J; bases unmatched to any gene: 12. The CDR3 loop reads CASSGWDRGPSSYGYTF. Here the CDR3 DNA reads TGTGCCAGTAGTGGTTGGGACAGGGGGCCCTCCTCTTATGGCTACACCTTC.

This clone showed up just a few times. V gene TRBV2 combines with J gene TRBJ1-3; D unclear. Trimming took off 3 bases at V and 7 bases at J, with 7 bases between the two ends. Germline loops: CDR1 SNHLY, CDR2 FYNNEI. CDR3 length: 12 residues. CDR3 in DNA: TGTGCCAGCAGTGACAGGCCGAACACCATATATTTT. As protein: CASSDRPNTIYF.

This sequence joins TRBV19 and TRBJ1-5; 8 nucleotides match TRBD1. The CDR3 is 13 amino acids. CDR1 is LNHDA and CDR2 is SQIVND in the germline V gene (reference sequence). V was pared by 6 bases and J by 7 bases, with 5 bases of the junction left unmatched. Written as DNA, the CDR3 is TGTGCCAGTAGAGGGACAGGCGGGCAGCCCCAGCATTTT. Translated, it gives CASRGTGGQPQHF.

This chain joins TRBV2 and TRBJ1-2; 9 bases agree with TRBD1. This CDR3 has 18 residues. The germline V gene encodes CDR1 SNHLY and CDR2 FYNNEI. With V trimmed by 3 bases and J by 4 bases, 15 bases remained unmatched. This chain's CDR3 is CASSDGDRDRATSYGYTF. CDR3 DNA sequence: TGTGCCAGCAGTGATGGGGATAGGGACAGGGCGACAAGCTATGGCTACACCTTC. The full variable domain, in which reference TRBV2 and TRBJ1-2 provide the parts outside the CDR3, is EPEVTQTPSHQVTQMGQEVILRCVPISNHLYFYWYRQILGQKVEFLVSFYNNEISEKSEIFDDQFSVERPDGSNFTLKIRSTKLEDSAMYFCASSDGDRDRATSYGYTFGSGTRLTVV.

In this sample, this clone turned up a few times. At the DNA level, this CDR3 is encoded by other sequences in the same sample as well. The chain is built from TRBV5-1 and TRBJ2-5; TRBD2 is a possible D gene (6 bases). Looked up from germline, CDR1 is SGHRS and CDR2 is YFSETQ. The V end lost 0 bases, the J end lost 1 base, and 7 bases lay between the germline ends. The CDR3 runs to 14 residues. The CDR3 DNA sequence: TGCGCCAGCAGCTTGGGGGGGGTCCAAGAGACCCAGTACTTC. As protein: CASSLGGVQETQYF.

The genes are TRBV29-1 and TRBJ1-2; 12 positions agree with TRBD1. The V segment lost 6 bases and the J segment 8 bases; nucleotides outside the gene matches: 10. The CDR3 contains 14 residues. Germline-derived CDR1 and CDR2 are SQVTM and ANQGSEA. The CDR3 loop is CSVADRDRGHGYTF. The CDR3 DNA reads as TGCAGCGTAGCGGACCGGGACAGGGGGCACGGCTACACCTTC. The variable domain in full, with the rest retrieved from reference TRBV29-1 and TRBJ1-2, is SAVISQKPSRDICQRGTSLTIQCQVDSQVTMMFWYRQQPGQSLTLIATANQGSEATYESGFVIDKFPISRPNLTFSTLTVSNMSPEDSSIYLCSVADRDRGHGYTFGSGTRLTVV.

V and J are TRBV18 and TRBJ2-7; 9 positions match TRBD1. From germline, CDR1 is KGHSH and CDR2 LQKENI. This CDR3 region has 16 residues. J lost 5 bases, V lost 3 bases, and 11 bases had no gene match. CDR3 region: CASSPGFGQGQDEQYF. CDR3 DNA: TGTGCCAGCTCACCGGGGTTCGGACAGGGGCAAGACGAGCAGTACTTC.

On this clone: The junction does not match germline at one end; this may be a read error. The J gene is TRBJ1-2, the V gene TRBV7-8; D might be TRBD1 (5 bases). This CDR3 is built from 14 residues. From germline, CDR1 is SGHVS and CDR2 FQNEAQ. The CDR3 spells CTSSLGGAPYGYTF. CDR3 in DNA: TGTACCAGCAGCTTAGGTGGGGCGCCCTATGGCTACACCTTC. The full variable domain, rest sourced from reference TRBV7-8 and TRBJ1-2, is GAGVSQSPRYKVAKRGQDVALRCDPISGHVSLFWYQQALGQGPEFLTYFQNEAQLDKSGLPSDRFFAERPEGSVSTLKIQRTQQEDSAVYLCTSSLGGAPYGYTFGSGTRLTVV.

This chain connects TRBV30 to TRBJ1-5; D perhaps matches TRBD1 (5 bases). The V gene lost 2 bases and the J gene lost 6 bases, with 14 bases spanning the gap. This CDR3 has 14 residues. Germline-derived CDR1 and CDR2 are GTSNPN and SVGIG (reference sequence). The chain's CDR3 is CAWSRGVGAQPQHF. CDR3 coding DNA: TGTGCCTGGAGTCGGGGGGTCGGGGCTCAGCCCCAGCATTTT.

V and J are TRBV2 and TRBJ2-7; TRBD2 matches at 9 bases. The V segment lost 4 bases and the J segment 5 bases; nucleotides outside the gene matches: 6. The V gene's germline CDR1 is SNHLY and CDR2 FYNNEI. CDR3 length: 14 amino acids. DNA for the CDR3: TGTGCCAGCAGTGGGAGTCTAGCGGGGAACGAGCAGTACTTC. Its protein is CASSGSLAGNEQYF.

This chain connects TRBV18 to TRBJ2-7; perhaps TRBD2 as D (5 bases). The germline CDR1 and CDR2 sequences are KGHSH and LQKENI. Trimming left V 2 bases short and J 1 base short, with 9 bases between. The CDR3 is 14 amino acids. The CDR3: CASSPNGKSYEQYF. CDR3 bases: TGTGCCAGCTCACCAAACGGGAAGTCCTACGAGCAGTACTTC.

This chain uses TRBV11-3 with TRBJ2-7, with 7 bases matching TRBD2. The CDR3 runs 12 residues. Trimming at V came to 5 bases and at J to 7 bases, leaving 5 bases not matched to a gene. Germline CDR1 reads SGHNT; CDR2 reads YENEEA. The CDR3 DNA reads as TGTGCCAGCAGCGCGGGGCGGGGGGAGCAGTACTTC. Amino acid sequence: CASSAGRGEQYF. Complete variable domain (other parts from reference TRBV11-3 and TRBJ2-7): EAGVVQSPRYKIIEKKQPVAFWCNPISGHNTLYWYLQNLGQGPELLIRYENEEAVDDSQLPKDRFSAERLKGVDSTLKIQPAELGDSAVYLCASSAGRGEQYFGPGTRLTVT.

V usage is TRBV7-9 and J usage is TRBJ2-5, with TRBD1 matching over 7 bases. The CDR3 extends over 14 amino acids. Trimming removed 5 bases from V and 5 bases from J; junction bases left unmatched: 8. Per germline, CDR1 SEHNR and CDR2 FQNEAQ (reference sequence). CDR3 sequence: CASSQQGRGETQYF. CDR3 DNA: TGTGCCAGCAGCCAACAGGGGCGAGGGGAGACCCAGTACTTC.

J is TRBJ1-1 and V is TRBV7-2, with no clear D. The V and J ends lost 6 bases and 0 bases respectively, with 17 bases between them. Germline V gives CDR1 SGHTA, CDR2 FQGNSA. The CDR3 extends over 16 amino acids. The CDR3 DNA sequence: TGTGCCAGCAGTCAGCTGTCTCAACAGTTGAACACTGAAGCTTTCTTT. As protein: CASSQLSQQLNTEAFF.

The count of this clone is one. The chain couples TRBV7-3 to TRBJ2-6; 11 bases map to TRBD1. CDR1 and CDR2 from the germline V gene are SGHTA and FQGTGA. The CDR3 sequence is 18 residues long. V shed 4 bases and J 2 bases; nucleotides not matched to a gene: 7. The CDR3 sequence is CASSYRTGGGTGANVLTF. The CDR3 DNA is TGTGCCAGCAGCTACCGGACAGGGGGCGGAACTGGGGCCAACGTCCTGACTTTC.

V is TRBV4-3 and J is TRBJ2-7, with D possibly TRBD1 on 6 matching bases. CDR3 length: 15 amino acids. Trimming cost V 1 base and J 3 bases, with 13 bases left between them. CDR1 is LGHNA, CDR2 YSLEER, per germline. The CDR3 DNA reads as TGCGCCAGCAGCCAAGCGGTTGGGACAATCTACGAGCAGTACTTC. This encodes CASSQAVGTIYEQYF.